This passage covers 16 T cell receptor beta chains from one sample sequenced in a study of cytomegalovirus exposure and HLA in healthy donors. PCR was performed using 60 Vbeta and 13 Jbeta primers. The data were produced by immunoSEQ multiplex PCR, yet TCRdb's version contains in-frame clones alone and is incomplete. The table records about 200,000 clones, about four fifths of them present only once. Sequencing used PBMCs. These receptor sequences come from a girl aged 5 to 17 in good health and CMV-seropositive.

In the case of this clone: At one of its ends the junction is not consistent with the germline gene, which may arise from a read error. The rearrangement joins TRBV6-1 to TRBJ1-1; 12 bases are a match to TRBD1. The CDR3 contains 15 residues. CDR1 and CDR2 from the germline V gene are MNHNS and SASEGT. CDR3 nucleotide sequence: TGTGCCAGCAGCGAAGGGACAGGGGGCCAGACTGAAGCTTTCTTT. As protein: CASSEGTGGQTEAFF.

DNA for the CDR3: TGTGCCAGCAGTTACGTTGCGACCGGGGAGCTGTTTTTT. This encodes CASSYVATGELFF. The rearrangement joins TRBV6-5 to TRBJ2-2; D unresolved. Trimming left V 2 bases short and J 5 bases short, with 6 bases between. This CDR3 region has 13 residues. Germline CDR1 MNHEY, CDR2 SVGAGI.

This chain uses TRBV9 with TRBJ2-1, with TRBD2 matching over 11 bases. The CDR3 loop spans 15 amino acids. With 4 bases clipped from V and 9 bases from J, the junction kept 9 bases outside the gene matches. CDR1 and CDR2 (germline): SGDLS, YYNGEE. The CDR3 DNA sequence: TGTGCCAGCAGCACTAGCGGGGGCTGGGCGCCTGAGCAGTTCTTC. It yields the protein CASSTSGGWAPEQFF.

The rearrangement links TRBV7-2 to TRBJ2-1; TRBD2 agrees at 11 bases. J lost 6 bases, V lost 0 bases, and 7 bases had no gene match. The CDR3 has 17 amino acids. Germline CDR1 SGHTA, CDR2 FQGNSA. Here the CDR3 DNA reads TGTGCCAGCAGCTTAGCTAGCGGGGGGGCCAGATCCAATGAGCAGTTCTTC. Its protein product is CASSLASGGARSNEQFF.

This sequence joins TRBV12-5 and TRBJ1-6, with unresolved D. V lost 5 bases to trimming and J lost 9 bases, with 11 bases between them. The CDR3 covers 13 residues. Germline V CDR1 and CDR2: LGHNT, FRNRAP. The CDR3 DNA is TGTGCTAGTGGTCTACTCCGAAGTTCACCCCTCCACTTT. Translated, it gives CASGLLRSSPLHF.

The chain combines TRBV4-2 with TRBJ2-7; perhaps TRBD2 as D (5 bases). Germline CDR1 LGHNA, CDR2 YNFKEQ. Trimming left V 0 bases short and J 5 bases short, with 8 bases between. The CDR3 has 13 residues. The CDR3 region is CASSQDRENEQYF. The CDR3 coding sequence is TGTGCCAGCAGCCAAGATAGGGAGAACGAGCAGTACTTC.

This clone was observed a single time. This chain connects TRBV30 to TRBJ2-1; 8 bases line up with TRBD2. This CDR3 is built from 17 residues. The germline V gene encodes CDR1 GTSNPN and CDR2 SVGIG (reference sequence). V was pared by 0 bases and J by 0 bases, with 7 bases of the junction left unmatched. The CDR3 DNA is TGTGCCTGGAGTGTATTGGCGGGGGGCAGCTCCTACAATGAGCAGTTCTTC. Translated, it gives CAWSVLAGGSSYNEQFF.

The CDR3 loop reads CASSTDRGRHEQYF. The CDR3 DNA reads as TGTGCCAGCAGCACCGACAGGGGGAGGCACGAGCAGTACTTC. V gene TRBV7-9 combines with J gene TRBJ2-7; TRBD1 matches 9 bases. V gave up 5 bases and J gave up 5 bases; unmatched junction bases: 7. Germline CDR1 is SEHNR and CDR2 is FQNEAQ (reference sequence). CDR3 size: 14 residues.

The chain is built from TRBV11-2 and TRBJ1-2; unclear D gene. Germline V gives CDR1 SGHAT, CDR2 FQNNGV. The CDR3 has 15 amino acids. Trimming removed 2 bases at V and 2 bases at J, with 12 bases between. CDR3 sequence (DNA): TGTGCCAGCAGCTTAAGGCGGGAGTCGAACTATGGCTACACCTTC. This translates into CASSLRRESNYGYTF.

This clone has just one count. V and J are TRBV5-4 and TRBJ1-5, with D hard to call. The CDR3 is made up of 16 amino acids. Germline CDR1 and CDR2: SGHNT and YYREEE (reference sequence). V was trimmed by 1 base and J by 0 bases, leaving 11 bases between them. CDR3 in DNA: TGTGCCAGCAGCTTGACGGCGGGGAATAGCAATCAGCCCCAGCATTTT. Its protein is CASSLTAGNSNQPQHF.

J is TRBJ1-6 and V is TRBV20-1; D not certain. Trimming took off 6 bases at V and 9 bases at J, with 6 bases between the two ends. The CDR3 length is 10 residues. Germline loops: CDR1 DFQATT, CDR2 SNEGSKA (reference sequence). CDR3 bases: TGCAGTGCCCCCCTTTCACCCCTCCACTTT. Residues: CSAPLSPLHF.

V usage is TRBV5-4 and J usage is TRBJ2-1, with 9 bases identical to TRBD1. CDR1 and CDR2 from the germline V gene are SGHNT and YYREEE (reference sequence). The V segment lost 4 bases and the J segment 7 bases; nucleotides outside the gene matches: 3. The CDR3 is 13 residues long. The CDR3 DNA follows: TGTGCCAGCAGCCGGACAGGGGAGAATGAGCAGTTCTTC. It codes for CASSRTGENEQFF.

The rearrangement joins TRBV10-3 to TRBJ2-7; 9 bases line up with TRBD1. The CDR3 length is 14 residues. Germline loops: CDR1 ENHRY, CDR2 SYGVKD. The junction had 7 bases not matched to a gene; V was cut back by 5 bases and J by 5 bases. The CDR3 protein is CAISWDRVTHEQYF. In DNA form, the CDR3 reads TGTGCCATCAGTTGGGACAGGGTGACCCACGAGCAGTACTTC.

The rearrangement links TRBV5-1 to TRBJ2-5; tentative D call: TRBD1 (6 bases). Germline CDR1 SGHRS, CDR2 YFSETQ. This CDR3 contains 17 residues. V was trimmed by 0 bases and J by 2 bases, leaving 17 bases between them. This chain's CDR3 is CASSLGYRGTLQETQYF. The CDR3 region has the DNA TGCGCCAGCAGCTTGGGATATAGGGGGACCTTACAAGAGACCCAGTACTTC.

The table lists this clone with a count of one. The chain links TRBV7-9 to TRBJ2-2, with TRBD1 as a possible D gene (5 bases). CDR1 and CDR2 (germline): SEHNR, FQNEAQ (reference sequence). V was trimmed by 0 bases and J by 0 bases, leaving 14 bases between them. The CDR3 totals 18 residues. The CDR3: CASSLALGHPANTGELFF. Written as DNA, the CDR3 is TGTGCCAGCAGCTTAGCGCTAGGACACCCCGCGAACACCGGGGAGCTGTTTTTT.

This chain links TRBV18 with TRBJ2-7; TRBD1 matches at 7 bases. Trimming removed 6 bases from V and 2 bases from J; junction bases left unmatched: 4. The V gene's germline CDR1 is KGHSH and CDR2 LQKENI. The CDR3 length is 13 residues. The CDR3 DNA is TGTGCCAGCTCGTCGGGACAGACCTACGAGCAGTACTTC. Translated, it gives CASSSGQTYEQYF.